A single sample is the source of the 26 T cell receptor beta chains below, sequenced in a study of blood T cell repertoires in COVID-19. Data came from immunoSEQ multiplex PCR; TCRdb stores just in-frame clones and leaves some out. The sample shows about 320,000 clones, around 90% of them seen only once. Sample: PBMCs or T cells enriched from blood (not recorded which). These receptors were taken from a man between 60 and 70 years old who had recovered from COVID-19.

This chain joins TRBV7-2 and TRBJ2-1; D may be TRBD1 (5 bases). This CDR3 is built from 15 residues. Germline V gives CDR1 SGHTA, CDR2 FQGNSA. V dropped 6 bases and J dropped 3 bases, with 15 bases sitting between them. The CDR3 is CASRPSTDHYNEQFF. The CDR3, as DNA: TGTGCCAGCAGACCATCGACAGACCACTACAATGAGCAGTTCTTC.

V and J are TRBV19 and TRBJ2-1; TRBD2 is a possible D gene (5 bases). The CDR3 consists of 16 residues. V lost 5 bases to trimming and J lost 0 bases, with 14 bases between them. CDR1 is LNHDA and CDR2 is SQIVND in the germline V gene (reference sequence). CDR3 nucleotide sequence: TGTGCCAGTAGTCCGGACTTCCTCAGCTCCTACAATGAGCAGTTCTTC. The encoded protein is CASSPDFLSSYNEQFF. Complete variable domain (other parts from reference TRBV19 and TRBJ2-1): DGGITQSPKYLFRKEGQNVTLSCEQNLNHDAMYWYRQDPGQGLRLIYYSQIVNDFQKGDIAEGYSVSREKKESFPLTVTSAQKNPTAFYLCASSPDFLSSYNEQFFGPGTRLTVL.

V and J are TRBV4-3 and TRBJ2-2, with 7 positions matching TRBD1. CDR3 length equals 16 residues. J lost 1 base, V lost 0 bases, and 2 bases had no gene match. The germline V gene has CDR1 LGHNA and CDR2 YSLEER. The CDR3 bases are TGCGCCAGCAGCCAAGAGACAGGGTGGAACACCGGGGAGCTGTTTTTT. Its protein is CASSQETGWNTGELFF.

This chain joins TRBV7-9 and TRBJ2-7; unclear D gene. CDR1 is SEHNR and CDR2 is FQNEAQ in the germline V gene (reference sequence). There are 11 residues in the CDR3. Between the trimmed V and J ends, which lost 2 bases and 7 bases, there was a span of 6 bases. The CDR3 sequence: CASSLMQEQYF. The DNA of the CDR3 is TGTGCCAGCAGCTTAATGCAGGAGCAGTACTTC.

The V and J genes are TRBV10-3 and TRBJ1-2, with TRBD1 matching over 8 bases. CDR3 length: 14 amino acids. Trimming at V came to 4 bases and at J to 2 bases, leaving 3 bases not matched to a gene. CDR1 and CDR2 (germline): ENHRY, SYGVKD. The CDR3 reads CAISGQGHNYGYTF. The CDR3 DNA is TGTGCCATCAGTGGACAGGGGCACAACTATGGCTACACCTTC.

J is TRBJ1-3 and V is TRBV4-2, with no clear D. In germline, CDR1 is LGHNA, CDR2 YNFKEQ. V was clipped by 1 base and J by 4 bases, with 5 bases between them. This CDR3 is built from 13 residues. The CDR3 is CASSQGGGNTIYF. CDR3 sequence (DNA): TGTGCCAGCAGCCAAGGAGGGGGAAACACCATATATTTT.

The CDR3 protein is CASSREQGANYGYTF. The CDR3 coding sequence is TGTGCCAGCAGTCGGGAACAGGGGGCAAACTATGGCTACACCTTC. The chain is built from TRBV6-5 and TRBJ1-2, with 9 bases fitting TRBD1. Per the germline V gene, CDR1 is MNHEY and CDR2 is SVGAGI. The junction had 6 bases not matched to a gene; V was cut back by 5 bases and J by 2 bases. The CDR3 runs 15 residues.

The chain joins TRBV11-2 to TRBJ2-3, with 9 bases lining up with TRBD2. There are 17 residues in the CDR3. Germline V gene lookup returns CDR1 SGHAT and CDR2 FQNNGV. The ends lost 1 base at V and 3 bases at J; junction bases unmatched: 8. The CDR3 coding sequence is TGTGCCAGCAGCTTAGTAAGGCGGGAGGGGACTACAGATACGCAGTATTTT. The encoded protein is CASSLVRREGTTDTQYF.

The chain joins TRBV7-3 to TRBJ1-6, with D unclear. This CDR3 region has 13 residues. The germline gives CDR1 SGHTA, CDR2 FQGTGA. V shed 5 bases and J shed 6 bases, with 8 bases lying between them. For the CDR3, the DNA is TGTGCCAGCAGCGTGAACACTAATTCACCCCTCCACTTT. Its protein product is CASSVNTNSPLHF.

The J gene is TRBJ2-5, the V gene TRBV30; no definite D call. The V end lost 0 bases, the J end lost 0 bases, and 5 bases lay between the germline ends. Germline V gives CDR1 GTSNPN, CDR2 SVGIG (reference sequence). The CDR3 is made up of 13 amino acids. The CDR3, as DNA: TGTGCCTGGAGTGTTATAGACCAAGAGACCCAGTACTTC. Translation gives CAWSVIDQETQYF. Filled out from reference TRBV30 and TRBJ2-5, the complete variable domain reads SQTIHQWPATLVQPVGSPLSLECTVEGTSNPNLYWYRQAAGRGLQLLFYSVGIGQISSEVPQNLSASRPQDRQFILSSKKLLLSDSGFYLCAWSVIDQETQYFGPGTRLLVL.

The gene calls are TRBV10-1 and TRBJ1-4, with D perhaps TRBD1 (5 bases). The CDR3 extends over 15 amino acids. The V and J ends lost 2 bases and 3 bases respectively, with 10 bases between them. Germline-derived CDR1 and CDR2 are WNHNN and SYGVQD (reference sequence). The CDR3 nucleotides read TGCGCCAGCAGTGAGGACAGATCGGCTAATGAAAAACTGTTTTTT. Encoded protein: CASSEDRSANEKLFF.

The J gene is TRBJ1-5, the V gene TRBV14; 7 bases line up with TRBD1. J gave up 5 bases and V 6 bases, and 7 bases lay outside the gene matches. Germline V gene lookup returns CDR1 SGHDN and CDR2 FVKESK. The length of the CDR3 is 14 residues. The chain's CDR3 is CASSPTGVYQPQHF. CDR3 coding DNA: TGTGCCAGCAGTCCAACAGGGGTCTATCAGCCCCAGCATTTT.

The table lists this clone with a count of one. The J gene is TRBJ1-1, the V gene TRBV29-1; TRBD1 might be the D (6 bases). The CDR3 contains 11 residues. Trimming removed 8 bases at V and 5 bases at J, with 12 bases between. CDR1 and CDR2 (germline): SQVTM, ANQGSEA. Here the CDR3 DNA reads TGCAGCACACTGCAGGGGACTGAAGCTTTCTTT. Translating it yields CSTLQGTEAFF.

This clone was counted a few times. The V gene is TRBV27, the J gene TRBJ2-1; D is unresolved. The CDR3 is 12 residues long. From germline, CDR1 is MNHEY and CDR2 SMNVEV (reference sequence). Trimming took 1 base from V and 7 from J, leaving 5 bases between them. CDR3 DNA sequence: TGTGCCAGCAGTTTATGGCCTAATGAGCAGTTCTTC. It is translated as CASSLWPNEQFF.

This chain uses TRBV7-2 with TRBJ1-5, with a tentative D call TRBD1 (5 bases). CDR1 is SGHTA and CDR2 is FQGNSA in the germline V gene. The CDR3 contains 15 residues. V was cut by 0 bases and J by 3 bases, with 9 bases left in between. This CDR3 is CASSLAAGPNQPQHF. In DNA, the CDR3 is TGTGCCAGCAGCTTAGCGGCAGGGCCCAATCAGCCCCAGCATTTT.

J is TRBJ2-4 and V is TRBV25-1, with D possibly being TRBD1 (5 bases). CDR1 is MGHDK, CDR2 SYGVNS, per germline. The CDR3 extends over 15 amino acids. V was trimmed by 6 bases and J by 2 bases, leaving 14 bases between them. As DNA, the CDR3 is TGTGCCAGCAGCTCCGGGCAGGGCACCAAAAACATTCAGTACTTC. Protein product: CASSSGQGTKNIQYF.

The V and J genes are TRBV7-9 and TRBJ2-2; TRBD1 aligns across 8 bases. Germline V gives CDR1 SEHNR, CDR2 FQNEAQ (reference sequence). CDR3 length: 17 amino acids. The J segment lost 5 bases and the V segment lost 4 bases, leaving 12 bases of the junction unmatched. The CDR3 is CASSSRPGGVETGELFF. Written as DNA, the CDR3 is TGTGCCAGCAGCTCCCGCCCAGGGGGCGTAGAAACCGGGGAGCTGTTTTTT.

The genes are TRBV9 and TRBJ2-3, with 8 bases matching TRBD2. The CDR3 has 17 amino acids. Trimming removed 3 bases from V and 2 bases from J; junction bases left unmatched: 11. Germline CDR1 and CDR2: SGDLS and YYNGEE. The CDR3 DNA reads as TGTGCCAGCAGCGCGGGAGGGCCTAGCGGAGACACAGATACGCAGTATTTT. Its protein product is CASSAGGPSGDTDTQYF.

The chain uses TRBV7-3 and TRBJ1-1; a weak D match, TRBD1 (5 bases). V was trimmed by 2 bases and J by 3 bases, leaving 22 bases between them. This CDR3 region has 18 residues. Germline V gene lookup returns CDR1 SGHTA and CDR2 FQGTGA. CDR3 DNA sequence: TGTGCCAGCAGCTTACTGCCCTATCCGAGGGGCGGGGACACTGAAGCTTTCTTT. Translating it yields CASSLLPYPRGGDTEAFF. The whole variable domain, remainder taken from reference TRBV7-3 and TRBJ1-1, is GAGVSQTPSNKVTEKGKYVELRCDPISGHTALYWYRQSLGQGPEFLIYFQGTGAADDSGLPNDRFFAVRPEGSVSTLKIQRTERGDSAVYLCASSLLPYPRGGDTEAFFGQGTRLTVV.

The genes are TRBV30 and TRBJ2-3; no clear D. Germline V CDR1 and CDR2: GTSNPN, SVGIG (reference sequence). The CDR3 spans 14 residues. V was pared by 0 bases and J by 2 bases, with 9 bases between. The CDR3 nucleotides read TGTGCCTGGAGTGTGGCCTTTGTCACAGATACGCAGTATTTT. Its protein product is CAWSVAFVTDTQYF.

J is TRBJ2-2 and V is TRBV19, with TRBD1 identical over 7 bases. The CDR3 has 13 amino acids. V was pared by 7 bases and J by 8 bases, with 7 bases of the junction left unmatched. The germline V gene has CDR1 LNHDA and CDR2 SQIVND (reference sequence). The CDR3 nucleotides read TGTGCCAGTAATGACAGGGTTTCGGGGGAGCTGTTTTTT. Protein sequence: CASNDRVSGELFF.

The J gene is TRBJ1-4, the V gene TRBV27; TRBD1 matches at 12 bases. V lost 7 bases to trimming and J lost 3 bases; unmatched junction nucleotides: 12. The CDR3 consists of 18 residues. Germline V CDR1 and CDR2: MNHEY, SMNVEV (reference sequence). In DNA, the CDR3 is TGTGCCAGCACCAAAAGCCCGGGACAGGGGGCTCCTAATGAAAAACTGTTTTTT. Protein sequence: CASTKSPGQGAPNEKLFF.

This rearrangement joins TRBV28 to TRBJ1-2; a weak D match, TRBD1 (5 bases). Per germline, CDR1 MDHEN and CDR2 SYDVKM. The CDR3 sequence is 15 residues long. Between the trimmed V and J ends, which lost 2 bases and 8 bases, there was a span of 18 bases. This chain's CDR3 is CASSLGGGTWEGYTF. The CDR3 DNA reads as TGTGCCAGCAGTTTAGGCGGAGGGACTTGGGAGGGCTACACCTTC.

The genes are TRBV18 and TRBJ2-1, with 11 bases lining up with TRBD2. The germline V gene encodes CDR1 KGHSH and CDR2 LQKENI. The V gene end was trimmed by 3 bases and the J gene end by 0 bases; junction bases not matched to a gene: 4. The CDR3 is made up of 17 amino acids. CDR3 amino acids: CASSPGLAAYSYNEQFF. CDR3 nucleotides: TGTGCCAGCTCACCGGGACTAGCGGCCTACTCCTACAATGAGCAGTTCTTC. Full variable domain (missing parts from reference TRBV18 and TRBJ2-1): NAGVMQNPRHLVRRRGQEARLRCSPMKGHSHVYWYRQLPEEGLKFMVYLQKENIIDESGMPKERFSAEFPKEGPSILRIQQVVRGDSAAYFCASSPGLAAYSYNEQFFGPGTRLTVL.

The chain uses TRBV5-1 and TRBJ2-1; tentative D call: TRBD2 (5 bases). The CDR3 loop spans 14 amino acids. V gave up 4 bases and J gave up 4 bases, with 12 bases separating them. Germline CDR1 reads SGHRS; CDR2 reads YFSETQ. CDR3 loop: CASSPRGVYNEQFF. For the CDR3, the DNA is TGCGCCAGCAGCCCCCGGGGAGTTTACAATGAGCAGTTCTTC. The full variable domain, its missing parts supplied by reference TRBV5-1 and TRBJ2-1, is KAGVTQTPRYLIKTRGQQVTLSCSPISGHRSVSWYQQTPGQGLQFLFEYFSETQRNKGNFPGRFSGRQFSNSRSEMNVSTLELGDSALYLCASSPRGVYNEQFFGPGTRLTVL.

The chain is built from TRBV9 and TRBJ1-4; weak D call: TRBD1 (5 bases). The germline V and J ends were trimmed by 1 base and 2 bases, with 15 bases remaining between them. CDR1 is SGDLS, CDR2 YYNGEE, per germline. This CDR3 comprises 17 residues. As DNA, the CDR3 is TGTGCCAGCAGCGTAACGCCCCGGGGGGATACTAATGAAAAACTGTTTTTT. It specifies CASSVTPRGDTNEKLFF.